Presented here are 2 T cell receptor beta chains from one specimen sequenced in a study of lymphopenia after photon versus proton radiotherapy. Only in-frame clones appear in the TCRdb table, and some are missing; sequencing was by immunoSEQ multiplex PCR. The sample lists 35,000 to 45,000 clones, under 85% occurring once. The sequences come from peripheral blood, collected from a patient treated with proton-based radiotherapy. These receptors were obtained from a woman between 70 and 85 years old with pancreatic cancer.

The chain has TRBV6-5 and TRBJ2-2; weak D call: TRBD1 (5 bases). CDR1 and CDR2 from the germline V gene are MNHEY and SVGAGI. V was trimmed by 2 bases and J by 1 base, leaving 8 bases between them. The CDR3 has 15 residues. The CDR3 bases are TGTGCCAGCAGTTACAGGGGCCTGAACACCGGGGAGCTGTTTTTT. Protein: CASSYRGLNTGELFF.

This sequence joins TRBV6-6 and TRBJ2-1; a possible D gene is TRBD2 (6 bases). Germline loops: CDR1 MNHNY, CDR2 SVGAGI (reference sequence). The V end was cut by 3 bases, the J end by 0 bases, with 9 bases between. This CDR3 spans 15 amino acids. This CDR3 reads CASSYSGNSYNEQFF. The CDR3 region has the DNA TGTGCCAGCAGTTATAGCGGAAACTCCTACAATGAGCAGTTCTTC.